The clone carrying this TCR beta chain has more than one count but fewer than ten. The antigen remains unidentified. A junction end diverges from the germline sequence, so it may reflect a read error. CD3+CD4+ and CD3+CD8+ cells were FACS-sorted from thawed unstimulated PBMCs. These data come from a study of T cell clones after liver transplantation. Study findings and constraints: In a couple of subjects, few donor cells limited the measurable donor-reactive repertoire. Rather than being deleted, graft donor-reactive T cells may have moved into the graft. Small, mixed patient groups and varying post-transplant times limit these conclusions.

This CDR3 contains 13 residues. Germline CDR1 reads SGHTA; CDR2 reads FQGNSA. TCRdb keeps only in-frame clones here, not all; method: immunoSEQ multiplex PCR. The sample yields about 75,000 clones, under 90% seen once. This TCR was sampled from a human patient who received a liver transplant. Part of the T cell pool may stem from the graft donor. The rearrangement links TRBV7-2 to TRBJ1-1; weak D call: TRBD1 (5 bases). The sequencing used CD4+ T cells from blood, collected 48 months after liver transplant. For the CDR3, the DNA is TGTGCCAGCACCTTAACAGGACACACTGAAGCTTTCTTT. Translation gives CASTLTGHTEAFF.